A selection of T cell receptor beta chains follows, all from one sample in a study of early T cells in non-severe SARS-CoV-2 infection. A single record per CDR3 protein comes from TCRdb applying MiXCR to the 5' RACE reads. The table has roughly 88,000 distinct CDR3 sequences, approximately 14% seen once. The source material was whole blood. These receptors came from an adult who was a healthcare worker with PCR-confirmed SARS-CoV-2 infection or an uninfected control (not recorded which). Both conserved end residues are part of each CDR3. D genes are given only for firm matches. Only some rows state a clone size, as once, few, many or a class for expanded clones.

TRBJ1-1,TRBD1,TRBV7-9,.,TGTGCCAGCAGGACACAAAGTGACAGGGCGAACACTGAAGCTTTCTTT,CASRTQSDRANTEAFF
TRBJ2-1,.,TRBV28,.,TGTGCCAGCAGTTTAGCGAGGGGAGGCACGTTCTTC,CASSLARGGTFF
TRBJ2-7,.,TRBV27,.,TGTGCCAGCAGTTTCGGGACGGTCCACTACGAGCAGTACTTC,CASSFGTVHYEQYF
TRBJ2-1,TRBD2,TRBV7-3,few,TGTGCCAGCAGCTTGGACCCTAGCGGGTACAATGAGCAGTTCTTC,CASSLDPSGYNEQFF
TRBJ2-1,TRBD1,TRBV6-5,few,TGTGCCAGCAGGTCGACAGGGGGCTCCTACAATGAGCAGTTCTTC,CASRSTGGSYNEQFF
TRBJ2-4,.,TRBV19,many,TGTGCCAGTAGCCATCTAGCGGCCAAAAACATTCAGTACTTC,CASSHLAAKNIQYF
TRBJ2-1,.,TRBV6-1,.,TGTGCCAGCAGGGAAGGCGGGGGCGAGTTCTTC,CASREGGGEFF
TRBJ2-7,TRBD1,TRBV24-1,.,TGTGCCACCAGTGATTTGGACAGGGATTCGAGCGAGCAGTACTTC,CATSDLDRDSSEQYF
TRBJ2-1,.,TRBV6-6,few,TGTGCCAGCAGTTTAGGGGTCTGGCAGTTCTTC,CASSLGVWQFF
TRBJ2-2,.,TRBV10-2,many,TGCGCCAGCAGTGAGCCCAATAGTCGGGAAGGACGCGGGAACACCGGGGAGCTGTTTTTT,CASSEPNSREGRGNTGELFF
TRBJ1-1,TRBD1,TRBV7-9,many,TGTGCCAGCAGTTATACAGGGGCCATGAACACTGAAGCTTTCTTT,CASSYTGAMNTEAFF
TRBJ2-6,.,TRBV7-3,once,TGTGCCAGCAGCGATCTAGGGGCCAACGTCCTGACTTTC,CASSDLGANVLTF
TRBJ2-4,TRBD1,TRBV7-2,few,TGTGCCAGCAGCTTAGTTGGGACAGGAGGCCTGACAGCCAAAAACATTCAGTACTTC,CASSLVGTGGLTAKNIQYF
TRBJ2-1,.,TRBV7-9,.,TGTGCCAGCAGCTTAGAGTCCGACCTTGGGTTCTTC,CASSLESDLGFF
TRBJ2-1,TRBD2,TRBV28,few,TGTGCCAGCAGTTTACAACCCATAAGCGGGGGCCCCTACAATGAGCAGTTCTTC,CASSLQPISGGPYNEQFF
TRBJ1-1,.,TRBV3-2,many,TGTGCCAGCAGCCAAGAAAAGGGGGAGAACACTGAAGCTTTCTTT,CASSQEKGENTEAFF
TRBJ2-5,TRBD2,TRBV9,many,TGTGCCAGCAACGTGGGAGGGCAAGAGACCCAGTACTTC,CASNVGGQETQYF
TRBJ2-1,.,TRBV7-2,.,TGTGCCAGCAGGCTAGGGTACTCCTACAATGAGCAGTTCTTC,CASRLGYSYNEQFF
TRBJ2-4,.,TRBV18,few,TGTGCCAGCTCGTCATTCGGGGTAGCCAAAAACATTCAGTACTTC,CASSSFGVAKNIQYF